The present T cell receptor (beta chain) was sequenced within a study of blood T cells in healthy people across ages. Study results and caveats: Diversity estimates from one million T cells were considered underestimates.

CDR3 length equals 13 residues. The germline V gene has CDR1 SGHRS and CDR2 YFSETQ. V lost 4 bases and J lost 5, with 13 bases in between. Primed by a sample-barcoded 5' primer and a J-beta primer mix, a second PCR proceeded for about 7 to 11 cycles. A tag from a template-switch adaptor with 12 random nucleotides marked each cDNA molecule. TCRdb re-called the 5' RACE reads through MiXCR, storing one row per CDR3 protein. The sample has hundreds of thousands of distinct CDR3 sequences; roughly 41% are singletons. To note about this clonotype: Its antigen is not known. A single base separates this from a much larger clone, so it may be a read error.

V usage is TRBV5-1 and J usage is TRBJ2-7, with D possibly being TRBD1 or TRBD2 (5 bases each). The sequencing input was blood. This TCR came from a woman in her fifties or sixties in good health. CDR3 coding DNA: TGCGCCAGCAGCCTGGGACGGGATAACGAGCAGTACTTC. The encoded protein is CASSLGRDNEQYF. The full variable domain, completed using reference TRBV5-1 and TRBJ2-7, is KAGVTQTPRYLIKTRGQQVTLSCSPISGHRSVSWYQQTPGQGLQFLFEYFSETQRNKGNFPGRFSGRQFSNSRSEMNVSTLELGDSALYLCASSLGRDNEQYFGPGTRLTVT.